Listed here are 20 T cell receptor beta chains from one sample, sequenced in a study of blood T cell repertoires in COVID-19. Libraries were prepared by immunoSEQ multiplex PCR; TCRdb keeps only in-frame clonotypes and omits some of them. The table includes some 50,000 clones, about 90% detected once. Sequenced: peripheral blood. Every receptor here comes from a woman of 80 years or more with COVID-19, enrolled during active disease.

The J gene is TRBJ2-7, the V gene TRBV5-1; maybe TRBD1 (5 bases). The CDR3 sequence is 15 residues long. Deletions cut 0 bases from V and 0 bases from J, with 10 bases between. Germline V gives CDR1 SGHRS, CDR2 YFSETQ. CDR3 nucleotide sequence: TGCGCCAGCAGCTTGGATCGGACAAGCTCCTACGAGCAGTACTTC. As protein: CASSLDRTSSYEQYF.

The chain combines TRBV3-1 (or the pseudogene TRBV3-2) with TRBJ2-5; 7 bases are shared with TRBD1. Germline lookup yields CDR1 LGHDT and CDR2 YNNKEL (reference sequence). V lost 4 bases, J lost 2 bases, and 7 bases stayed unmatched. The CDR3 is 15 amino acids. The CDR3 bases are TGTGCCAGCAGCCGATTGGGACAGCTTCAAGAGACCCAGTACTTC. This sequence encodes CASSRLGQLQETQYF.

V usage is TRBV19 and J usage is TRBJ2-3; maybe TRBD1 (6 bases). The CDR3 is made up of 14 amino acids. Trimming removed 6 bases at V and 4 bases at J, with 14 bases between. Germline V gives CDR1 LNHDA, CDR2 SQIVND (reference sequence). The DNA for the CDR3 is TGTGCCAGTAGCACCCAGGGGCTCGCAGATACGCAGTATTTT. Translated: CASSTQGLADTQYF.

This clone was recorded once. V gene TRBV2 combines with J gene TRBJ1-1, with 7 bases fitting TRBD1. V gave up 8 bases and J gave up 4 bases; unmatched junction bases: 13. There are 15 residues in the CDR3. CDR1 SNHLY and CDR2 FYNNEI come from the germline V gene. The CDR3: CASSDRELGSTEAFF. The CDR3 DNA follows: TGTGCCAGCTCCGACAGGGAACTTGGGAGCACTGAAGCTTTCTTT.

The genes are TRBV6-5 and TRBJ1-3; 8 bases match TRBD1. J was trimmed by 4 bases and V by 6 bases; bases with no gene match: 8. Germline assignment: CDR1 MNHEY and CDR2 SVGAGI. The CDR3 covers 15 residues. DNA of the CDR3: TGTGCCAGCAGGACGGACAGGGTGGTAGGAAACACCATATATTTT. This codes for CASRTDRVVGNTIYF.

The CDR3 sequence is CASRGNRQGETQPQHF. In DNA, the CDR3 is TGTGCCAGCAGGGGTAACCGACAGGGGGAAACTCAGCCCCAGCATTTT. The chain links TRBV6-6 to TRBJ1-5; 9 bases are a match to TRBD1. The CDR3 length is 16 residues. The junction had 12 bases not matched to a gene; V was cut back by 6 bases and J by 6 bases. Germline assignment: CDR1 MNHNY and CDR2 SVGAGI (reference sequence).

J is TRBJ2-1 and V is TRBV19; TRBD2 aligns across 10 bases. V trimming: 6 bases; J trimming: 3 bases; junction bases outside the gene matches: 8. Germline V gene lookup returns CDR1 LNHDA and CDR2 SQIVND (reference sequence). The CDR3 covers 16 residues. CDR3: CASRGLAGENYNEQFF. As DNA, the CDR3 is TGTGCCAGTAGGGGGCTAGCGGGAGAGAACTACAATGAGCAGTTCTTC.

The V and J genes are TRBV9 and TRBJ2-7; TRBD2 agrees at 7 bases. CDR1 is SGDLS and CDR2 is YYNGEE in the germline V gene. The ends lost 0 bases at V and 2 bases at J; junction bases unmatched: 5. The CDR3 runs 15 residues. CDR3 coding DNA: TGTGCCAGCAGCGTAGCAACTAGCGCGACCTACGAGCAGTACTTC. It yields the protein CASSVATSATYEQYF. The complete variable domain, with remaining parts taken from reference TRBV9 and TRBJ2-7, reads DSGVTQTPKHLITATGQRVTLRCSPRSGDLSVYWYQQSLDQGLQFLIQYYNGEERAKGNILERFSAQQFPDLHSELNLSSLELGDSALYFCASSVATSATYEQYFGPGTRLTVT.

This sequence joins TRBV19 and TRBJ2-5; D is ambiguous. CDR1 is LNHDA, CDR2 SQIVND, per germline (reference sequence). This CDR3 is built from 13 residues. The V end lost 5 bases, the J end lost 1 base, and 8 bases lay between the germline ends. CDR3 protein: CASSAPVQETQYF. CDR3 in DNA: TGTGCCAGTAGTGCCCCGGTCCAAGAGACCCAGTACTTC.

The rearrangement joins TRBV29-1 to TRBJ2-1, with 10 bases identical to TRBD2. The CDR3 contains 13 residues. The V and J ends lost 4 bases and 9 bases, in that order; junction bases with no gene match: 6. Germline CDR1 and CDR2: SQVTM and ANQGSEA. Here the CDR3 reads CSVGAGGPGEQFF. DNA for the CDR3: TGCAGCGTTGGAGCGGGAGGGCCAGGTGAGCAGTTCTTC.

This clone has more than one count but fewer than ten. The gene calls are TRBV27 and TRBJ1-5; D gene ambiguous. Per germline, CDR1 MNHEY and CDR2 SMNVEV (reference sequence). V gave up 2 bases and J gave up 0 bases, with 8 bases separating them. This CDR3 is 15 amino acids long. In nucleotides, the CDR3 is TGTGCCAGCAGTTTACTGTTTCCTAGCAATCAGCCCCAGCATTTT. Protein sequence: CASSLLFPSNQPQHF.

V and J are TRBV28 and TRBJ2-1; TRBD1 agrees at 8 bases. CDR3 length equals 14 residues. After removal of 3 bases from V and 5 bases from J, the junction contained 3 bases not matched to a gene. Germline CDR1 is MDHEN and CDR2 is SYDVKM. Here the CDR3 reads CASSFNRGNNEQFF. The CDR3 DNA is TGTGCCAGCAGTTTCAACAGGGGGAACAATGAGCAGTTCTTC. The entire variable domain, with the rest obtained from reference TRBV28 and TRBJ2-1, is as follows: DVKVTQSSRYLVKRTGEKVFLECVQDMDHENMFWYRQDPGLGLRLIYFSYDVKMKEKGDIPEGYSVSREKKERFSLILESASTNQTSMYLCASSFNRGNNEQFFGPGTRLTVL.

The rearrangement uses TRBV15 and TRBJ2-3; 7 bases align to TRBD1. J lost 0 bases, V lost 5 bases, and 14 bases had no gene match. The CDR3 has 18 residues. In germline, CDR1 is LNHNV, CDR2 YYDKDF (reference sequence). The CDR3 region is CATSSSTRDSFSTDTQYF. For the CDR3, the DNA is TGTGCCACCAGCTCCTCGACCCGGGACAGCTTTAGCACAGATACGCAGTATTTT.

The chain carries TRBV7-9 and TRBJ2-7; unclear D gene. Germline loops: CDR1 SEHNR, CDR2 FQNEAQ (reference sequence). Trimming cost V 0 bases and J 0 bases, with 9 bases left between them. This CDR3 has 15 amino acids. CDR3 amino acids: CASSLAGDISYEQYF. The CDR3 DNA reads as TGTGCCAGCAGCTTAGCAGGTGACATCTCCTACGAGCAGTACTTC.

V is TRBV5-1 and J is TRBJ2-3; TRBD1 aligns across 8 bases. The CDR3 totals 13 residues. Per the germline V gene, CDR1 is SGHRS and CDR2 is YFSETQ. The trim removed 3 bases at V and 12 bases at J, leaving 9 bases unmatched. CDR3 sequence reads: CASSSGQGGNQYF. CDR3 bases: TGCGCCAGCAGCTCCGGACAGGGTGGGAATCAGTATTTT.

This chain joins TRBV30 and TRBJ1-1; no definite D call. The CDR3 contains 14 residues. From germline, CDR1 is GTSNPN and CDR2 SVGIG (reference sequence). Deletions cut 4 bases from V and 4 bases from J, with 16 bases between. CDR3 region: CAWTLTGWITEAFF. CDR3 DNA sequence: TGTGCCTGGACCTTGACGGGTTGGATCACTGAAGCTTTCTTT.

The chain is built from TRBV5-1 and TRBJ2-7; TRBD1 matches 8 bases. Germline V gives CDR1 SGHRS, CDR2 YFSETQ. The CDR3 totals 16 residues. Trimming cost V 2 bases and J 0 bases; bases outside gene matches: 7. CDR3 in DNA: TGCGCCAGCAGCTTTTCCCGGGACAGGAGCTCCTACGAGCAGTACTTC. Its translation is CASSFSRDRSSYEQYF.

This clone was seen only a few times. This chain connects TRBV24-1 to TRBJ1-1; D ambiguous. This CDR3 has 14 amino acids. From germline, CDR1 is KGHDR and CDR2 SFDVKD. V lost 5 bases and J 0 bases, leaving 9 bases between the germline ends. The CDR3 protein is CATSAGNMNTEAFF. The CDR3 nucleotides read TGTGCCACCAGTGCGGGGAATATGAACACTGAAGCTTTCTTT.

The V gene is TRBV7-2, the J gene TRBJ2-1, with 12 bases identical to TRBD2. The CDR3 is 19 residues long. The germline V gene encodes CDR1 SGHTA and CDR2 FQGNSA. Germline trimming cut 2 bases from V and 0 bases from J; bases unmatched to any gene: 8. The CDR3 DNA reads as TGTGCCAGCAGCTTATCCGTGTCGACTAGCGGGAGCTCCTACAATGAGCAGTTCTTC. Amino acids: CASSLSVSTSGSSYNEQFF.

This clone was seen repeatedly, ten times or more. The chain recombines TRBV6-4 with TRBJ2-3; 12 bases match TRBD2. In germline, CDR1 is MRHNA, CDR2 SNTAGT. The CDR3 spans 14 residues. Trimming took 6 bases from V and 3 from J; bases not matched to a gene: 1. The chain's CDR3 is CASSLAGGTDTQYF. The CDR3 nucleotides are TGTGCCAGCAGCCTAGCGGGAGGGACAGATACGCAGTATTTT.